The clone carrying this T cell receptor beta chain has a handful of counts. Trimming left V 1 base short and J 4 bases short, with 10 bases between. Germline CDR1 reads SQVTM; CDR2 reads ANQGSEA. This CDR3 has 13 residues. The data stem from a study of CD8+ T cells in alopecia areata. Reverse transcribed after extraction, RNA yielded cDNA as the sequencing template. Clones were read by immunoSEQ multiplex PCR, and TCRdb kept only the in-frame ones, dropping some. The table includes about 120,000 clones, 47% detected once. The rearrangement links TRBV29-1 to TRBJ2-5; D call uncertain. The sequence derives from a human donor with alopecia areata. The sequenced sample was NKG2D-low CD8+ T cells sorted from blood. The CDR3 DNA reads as TGCAGCGTTGAAGTGCCCCCCGGAGAGACCCAGTACTTC. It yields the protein CSVEVPPGETQYF.